A single sample is the source of the 2 T cell receptor beta chains below, sequenced in a study of T-cell reconstitution after alpha-beta-depleted transplantation in children. Unique molecular identifiers were incorporated when the TCRbeta library was constructed. MiXCR, run by TCRdb on the PCR reads, gives a single entry per CDR3 protein. The profile shows roughly 500,000 distinct CDR3 sequences, 30% to 35% of them singletons. The sequencing used PBMCs from the stem cell graft donor, collected from the stem cell graft. These receptors were obtained from a human donor who donated a stem cell graft to a child with aplastic anemia.

The V and J genes are TRBV7-8 and TRBJ1-1; 7 bases line up with TRBD1. This CDR3 is 15 amino acids long. The V segment lost 4 bases and the J segment 5 bases; nucleotides outside the gene matches: 10. Per the germline V gene, CDR1 is SGHVS and CDR2 is FQNEAQ. The CDR3 is CASSSGGQTYTEAFF. The CDR3 DNA reads TGTGCCAGCAGCTCAGGGGGACAGACCTATACTGAAGCTTTCTTT.

This clonotype appeared a few times. V usage is TRBV7-6 and J usage is TRBJ1-1, with D uncertain. Germline lookup yields CDR1 SGHVS and CDR2 FNYEAQ. V was pared by 2 bases and J by 0 bases, with 7 bases between. This CDR3 is 14 amino acids long. CDR3: CASSLSTMNTEAFF. The DNA of the CDR3 is TGTGCCAGCAGCTTATCAACCATGAACACTGAAGCTTTCTTT.